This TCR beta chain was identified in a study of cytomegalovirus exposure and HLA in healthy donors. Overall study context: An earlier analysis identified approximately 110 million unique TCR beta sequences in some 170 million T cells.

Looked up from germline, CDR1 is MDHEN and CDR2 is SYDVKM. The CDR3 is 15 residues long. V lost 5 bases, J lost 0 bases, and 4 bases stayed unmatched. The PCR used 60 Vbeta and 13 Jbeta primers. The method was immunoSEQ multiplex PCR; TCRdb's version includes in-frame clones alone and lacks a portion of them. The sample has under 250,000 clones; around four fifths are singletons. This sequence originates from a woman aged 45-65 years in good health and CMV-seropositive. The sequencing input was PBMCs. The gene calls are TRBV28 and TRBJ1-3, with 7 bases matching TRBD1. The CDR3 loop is CASSPDRVSGNTIYF. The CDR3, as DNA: TGTGCCAGCAGTCCCGACAGGGTCTCTGGAAACACCATATATTTT. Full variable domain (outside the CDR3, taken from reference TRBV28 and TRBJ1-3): DVKVTQSSRYLVKRTGEKVFLECVQDMDHENMFWYRQDPGLGLRLIYFSYDVKMKEKGDIPEGYSVSREKKERFSLILESASTNQTSMYLCASSPDRVSGNTIYFGEGSWLTVV.